This T cell receptor beta chain comes out of a study of beta chain features in type 1 diabetes. One heparinised draw, averaging around 120 mL, was taken per donor. In all sorted populations, purity surpassed 98%. Isolated RNA was reverse transcribed in full, so expressed TCRB transcripts were sequenced. The average output of naive, central memory and regulatory T cell samples was millions of reads. Measured with immunoSEQ multiplex PCR; TCRdb has only the in-frame clones, and not every one. Altogether a few hundred thousand clones are present, about 13% being singletons, with the ten largest covering 0.015%. This CDR3 is built from 14 residues. Trimming took off 0 bases at V and 2 bases at J, with 8 bases between the two ends. Germline lookup yields CDR1 MNHNS and CDR2 SASEGT. Note on this clone: Its specificity is unknown.

Study findings and constraints: Type 1 diabetes patients had TCRB CDR3s that were shorter (moderately but significantly so) in all four CD4+ subsets.

The chain has TRBV6-1 and TRBJ2-7; perhaps TRBD1 as D (6 bases). Sequencing input: naive CD4+ T cells from blood. This clonotype was sampled from a woman aged 18-29 years with type 1 diabetes. CDR3 nucleotides: TGTGCCAGCAGTGAAGCGGACAGCCCCTACGAGCAGTACTTC. This translates into CASSEADSPYEQYF.